This T cell receptor beta chain is from a study of shared clonotypes between healthy human individuals. Study information: There were three CD4 naive, three CD4 memory, two CD8 naive and one CD8 memory plates per donor.

The CDR3 is made up of 16 amino acids. Trimming pared 1 base from V and 0 bases from J, leaving 10 bases between. Germline CDR1 is LGHNA and CDR2 is YNFKEQ. The study drew all its donors from Caucasian adults living in Nashville, Tennessee. CD8 memory was a combination of CD45RO+ cells and CCR7-negative CD45RA+ TemRA cells. The data were produced by immunoSEQ multiplex PCR, yet TCRdb's version contains in-frame clones alone and is incomplete. The sample lists approximately 400,000 clones, approximately 96% occurring once. V and J are TRBV4-2 and TRBJ1-3; no definite D call. The TCR sequence derives from a man younger than 40 in good health. The sequencing input was memory CD8+ T cells sorted from blood. The subset: CD45RO+ cells pooled with CCR7-negative TemRA cells. CDR3 sequence: CASSQVSSFSGNTIYF. In DNA form, the CDR3 reads TGTGCCAGCAGCCAAGTTTCTAGCTTCTCTGGAAACACCATATATTTT.